These 28 T cell receptor beta chains came from one sample sequenced in a study of human T cells and chemical hapten exposure. Each CDR3 protein is one row after TCRdb ran MiXCR on the RACE reads. The sample consists of more than 70,000 distinct CDR3 sequences, 11% of them appearing once. Time point given: patch test 2, 6 weeks after DPC sensitization. Specified treatment: therapeutic diphenylcyclopropenone sensitization with weekly scalp DPC. Sequences were derived from whole blood, sampled in connection with sensitization to the hapten diphenylcyclopropenone (DPC). These receptors originate from a man younger than 35 with alopecia areata. Some clones in this sample may be carry-over from other donors' samples.

This clonotype was observed a handful of times. The J gene is TRBJ2-7, the V gene TRBV29-1; a possible D gene is TRBD1 (6 bases). Germline V gene sequence: CDR1 SQVTM, CDR2 ANQGSEA. The CDR3 sequence is 16 residues long. V was cut by 4 bases and J by 0 bases, with 19 bases left in between. CDR3 bases: TGCAGCGTTGGACAGGAGAGGCTCCTCAGCTCCTACGAGCAGTACGTC. This gives the protein CSVGQERLLSSYEQYV.

In its sample, this clonotype was seen many times. The rearrangement links TRBV18 to TRBJ2-2; no reliable D call. CDR1 is KGHSH, CDR2 LQKENI, per germline. V was clipped by 0 bases and J by 4 bases, with 3 bases between them. There are 13 residues in the CDR3. The CDR3 DNA reads TGTGCCAGCTCACCACCGGTCACCGGGGAGCTGTTTTTT. As protein: CASSPPVTGELFF.

The chain joins TRBV4-1 to TRBJ2-3, with 9 bases matching TRBD1. Germline lookup yields CDR1 MGHRA and CDR2 YSYEKL. V was pared by 2 bases and J by 4 bases, with 16 bases of the junction left unmatched. This CDR3 comprises 19 residues. This CDR3 reads CASSQLLFRDRETADTQYF. CDR3 nucleotides: TGCGCCAGCAGCCAACTTCTTTTCCGGGACAGGGAAACCGCAGATACGCAGTATTTT.

V is TRBV29-1 and J is TRBJ1-1; weak D call: TRBD1 (6 bases). CDR3 length equals 11 residues. Germline CDR1 reads SQVTM; CDR2 reads ANQGSEA. Trimming took 7 bases from V and 8 from J, leaving 14 bases between them. For the CDR3, the DNA is TGCAGCGCCCTCACAGGGTCCGAAGCTTTCTTT. Protein: CSALTGSEAFF.

This clonotype was recorded many times. V gene TRBV20-1 combines with J gene TRBJ1-5; D ambiguous. The germline V gene has CDR1 DFQATT and CDR2 SNEGSKA (reference sequence). V dropped 3 bases and J dropped 4 bases, with 13 bases sitting between them. The CDR3 has 14 residues. CDR3 in DNA: TGCAGTGCTAGTAGCTATTCGGGGAATCAGCCCCAGCATTTT. As protein: CSASSYSGNQPQHF.

V gene TRBV6-2 or TRBV6-3 combines with J gene TRBJ2-7; TRBD1 might be the D (6 bases). The V and J ends lost 6 bases and 0 bases respectively, with 15 bases between them. CDR3 size: 15 residues. Looked up from germline, CDR1 is MNHEY and CDR2 is SVGEGT. The CDR3 DNA reads as TGTGCCAGCAGACGACAGGTGGACCCCTCCTACGAGCAGTACGTC. It specifies CASRRQVDPSYEQYV.

This clonotype was observed a few times. The CDR3 nucleotides are TGCGCCAGCAGCCAAGATCCTAGCGGGGCCTACGAGCAGTACGTC. Protein sequence: CASSQDPSGAYEQYV. The chain couples TRBV4-1 to TRBJ2-7, with 9 bases identical to TRBD2. This CDR3 region has 15 residues. The germline gives CDR1 MGHRA, CDR2 YSYEKL. V shed 0 bases and J 2 bases; nucleotides not matched to a gene: 2.

This clonotype was observed a handful of times. The genes are TRBV9 and TRBJ1-2; D not resolved. Looked up from germline, CDR1 is SGDLS and CDR2 is YYNGEE. Trimming cost V 4 bases and J 6 bases, with 10 bases left between them. The CDR3 loop spans 12 amino acids. This CDR3 is CASSPSVDGYTF. The CDR3 coding sequence is TGTGCCAGCAGCCCAAGTGTTGATGGCTACACCTTC.

This clonotype showed up just a few times. The chain is built from TRBV4-1 and TRBJ2-6, with 7 bases fitting TRBD2. The germline CDR1 and CDR2 sequences are MGHRA and YSYEKL. This CDR3 is built from 17 residues. With V trimmed by 1 base and J by 1 base, 4 bases remained unmatched. CDR3 sequence reads: CASSQGPAGSGANVLTF. The CDR3 bases are TGCGCCAGCAGCCAAGGTCCAGCGGGGTCTGGGGCCAACGTCCTGACTTTC.

The table lists this clonotype with many counts. CDR3 sequence (DNA): TGCGCCAGCAGCCTCGAACGGGGGAGCCAAGAGACCCAGTACTTC. Translation gives CASSLERGSQETQYF. The V and J genes are TRBV4-3 and TRBJ2-5, with D tentatively TRBD2 (6 bases). The V and J ends lost 4 bases and 1 base respectively, with 13 bases between them. The CDR3 has 15 amino acids. Germline assignment: CDR1 LGHNA and CDR2 YSLEER.

This clonotype was seen a few times. The chain recombines TRBV20-1 with TRBJ1-6, with D unresolved. The CDR3 extends over 13 amino acids. V was pared by 2 bases and J by 5 bases, with 7 bases between. CDR1 DFQATT and CDR2 SNEGSKA come from the germline V gene (reference sequence). CDR3 sequence reads: CSARNVDNSPLHF. In nucleotides, the CDR3 is TGCAGTGCTAGAAACGTCGATAATTCACCCCTCCACTTT.

This clonotype was picked up many times. CDR3 DNA sequence: TGCGCCAGCAGCCAAGATCGGGGGCGGGGGGACAATGAGCAGTTCTTC. Translated, it gives CASSQDRGRGDNEQFF. The genes are TRBV4-3 and TRBJ2-1, with 8 bases aligning to TRBD2. The V segment lost 0 bases and the J segment 5 bases; nucleotides outside the gene matches: 6. This CDR3 has 16 residues. Looked up from germline, CDR1 is LGHNA and CDR2 is YSLEER.

Only a few counts were recorded for this clonotype. The V gene is TRBV6-2 or TRBV6-3, the J gene TRBJ2-3; no reliable D call. Germline-derived CDR1 and CDR2 are MNHEY and SVGEGT. CDR3 length: 14 residues. V was shortened by 6 bases and J by 2 bases, with 12 bases between the two germline ends. CDR3 loop: CASSYQTLTDTQYF. The CDR3 region has the DNA TGTGCCAGCAGCTACCAGACTCTCACAGATACGCAGTATTTT.

With respect to this clonotype: A much larger clone lies a single base off, so this may be a read error. The J gene is TRBJ2-7, the V gene TRBV25-1, with D tentatively TRBD1 (6 bases). Germline V gene data show CDR1 as MGHDK and CDR2 as SYGVNS. The CDR3 contains 13 residues. In DNA form, the CDR3 reads TGTGTCAGCAGTGATGAGGACAGCTACGAGCAGTACTTC. Translating it yields CVSSDEDSYEQYF.

In this sample, this clonotype turned up a few times. The chain couples TRBV6-1 to TRBJ2-1; 13 bases fit TRBD2. V shed 5 bases, J shed 0 bases, and the junction held 10 bases outside the gene matches. The CDR3 runs 19 residues. The germline CDR1 and CDR2 sequences are MNHNS and SASEGT. The CDR3 protein is CASSPRGLAGFSSYNEQFF. The CDR3 nucleotides read TGTGCCAGCAGTCCCCGGGGACTAGCGGGGTTTAGCTCCTACAATGAGCAGTTCTTC.

This rearrangement joins TRBV28 to TRBJ2-3; perhaps TRBD1 as D (6 bases). Germline lookup yields CDR1 MDHEN and CDR2 SYDVKM. Trimming cost V 1 base and J 3 bases, with 11 bases left between them. The CDR3 is 15 amino acids. The CDR3: CASSLSGDPTDTQYF. The CDR3 DNA is TGTGCCAGCAGTTTATCAGGGGACCCAACAGATACGCAGTATTTT.

There are many counts of this clonotype. V and J are TRBV24-1 and TRBJ2-2, with 7 bases aligning to TRBD1. This CDR3 is built from 15 residues. Germline V lookup: CDR1 KGHDR, CDR2 SFDVKD. V gave up 4 bases and J gave up 4 bases; unmatched junction bases: 5. CDR3 DNA: TGTGCCACCAGTGACCCGACAGGGTTCACCGGGGAGCTGTTTTTT. Translating gives CATSDPTGFTGELFF.

The chain recombines TRBV6-2 or TRBV6-3 with TRBJ2-1; the match to TRBD2 covers 12 bases. The germline gives CDR1 MNHEY, CDR2 SVGEGT. Losses at the gene ends were 4 bases for V and 3 bases for J; bases not matched to a gene: 7. The CDR3 loop spans 17 amino acids. CDR3 loop: CASSFPSGGALYNEQFF. The DNA of the CDR3 is TGTGCCAGCAGTTTTCCTAGCGGGGGGGCTCTCTACAATGAGCAGTTCTTC.

V is TRBV7-2 and J is TRBJ2-3; TRBD1 aligns across 9 bases. Germline lookup yields CDR1 SGHTA and CDR2 FQGNSA. This CDR3 region has 14 residues. V shed 3 bases, J shed 5 bases, and the junction held 3 bases outside the gene matches. This chain's CDR3 is CASSFNRGQDTQYF. The CDR3 DNA sequence: TGTGCCAGCAGCTTCAACAGGGGGCAAGATACGCAGTATTTT.

This clonotype was seen many times. V is TRBV29-1 and J is TRBJ2-7; 7 positions agree with TRBD1. The V and J ends lost 4 bases and 0 bases, in that order; junction bases with no gene match: 12. The CDR3 is 16 amino acids. CDR1 is SQVTM, CDR2 ANQGSEA, per germline. The CDR3 loop reads CSVAAEGRGFSYEQYF. CDR3 nucleotides: TGCAGCGTTGCCGCAGAGGGCAGGGGGTTCTCCTACGAGCAGTACTTC.

This clonotype was found a few times. The rearrangement uses TRBV9 and TRBJ1-1; D gene uncertain. CDR1 is SGDLS and CDR2 is YYNGEE in the germline V gene. There are 17 residues in the CDR3. V gave up 4 bases and J gave up 0 bases, with 19 bases separating them. The CDR3, as DNA: TGTGCCAGCAGCCACGGGCCTTCCCCCCATATGAACACTGAAGCTTTCTTT. Its translation: CASSHGPSPHMNTEAFF.

V is TRBV28 and J is TRBJ2-3, with TRBD1 matching over 8 bases. The CDR3 is 15 amino acids. The V and J ends lost 5 bases and 4 bases, in that order; junction bases with no gene match: 8. CDR1 is MDHEN, CDR2 SYDVKM, per germline. This CDR3 reads CASSPQRQGSDTQYF. Written as DNA, the CDR3 is TGTGCCAGCAGTCCTCAACGACAGGGGTCAGATACGCAGTATTTT.

This clonotype was seen more than once but under ten times. This chain links TRBV7-9 with TRBJ1-4; 7 bases are a match to TRBD1. The V gene end was trimmed by 1 base and the J gene end by 2 bases; junction bases not matched to a gene: 4. Germline values: CDR1 SEHNR, CDR2 FQNEAQ (reference sequence). The CDR3 has 16 residues. The CDR3 is CASSLDLQGTNEKLFF. The DNA for the CDR3 is TGTGCCAGCAGCTTAGACTTACAGGGGACTAATGAAAAACTGTTTTTT.

In its sample, this clonotype was seen many times. The rearrangement joins TRBV7-2 to TRBJ2-7, with D unclear. The CDR3 is 16 amino acids. The germline V and J ends were trimmed by 3 bases and 5 bases, with 20 bases remaining between them. Germline V gene sequence: CDR1 SGHTA, CDR2 FQGNSA. The CDR3 nucleotides read TGTGCCAGCAGCTTGGCCCCTGCTCCTGGGTTCGACGAGCAGTACGTC. Its protein product is CASSLAPAPGFDEQYV.

This clonotype was found a few times. V and J are TRBV20-1 and TRBJ2-2; TRBD2 aligns across 7 bases. In germline, CDR1 is DFQATT, CDR2 SNEGSKA (reference sequence). The CDR3 is 14 amino acids. J was trimmed by 5 bases and V by 6 bases; bases with no gene match: 9. The CDR3 spells CSAPPGGLTGELFF. CDR3 DNA: TGCAGTGCCCCCCCGGGGGGACTGACCGGGGAGCTGTTTTTT.

The rearrangement links TRBV4-2 to TRBJ2-2; 8 bases are shared with TRBD1. This CDR3 region has 18 residues. The J segment lost 7 bases and the V segment lost 5 bases, leaving 18 bases of the junction unmatched. Germline V lookup: CDR1 LGHNA, CDR2 YNFKEQ. The CDR3 nucleotides are TGTGCCAGCAGCGCTACGACGTCGACAGGGGCATGGGTCGGGGAGCTGTTTTTT. This sequence encodes CASSATTSTGAWVGELFF.

The chain joins TRBV6-5 to TRBJ2-2; TRBD1 matches at 7 bases. Trimming cost V 6 bases and J 3 bases; bases outside gene matches: 4. The CDR3 is made up of 14 amino acids. Germline CDR1 reads MNHEY; CDR2 reads SVGAGI. This CDR3 reads CASRPTGDTGELFF. DNA of the CDR3: TGTGCCAGCAGACCCACAGGGGACACCGGGGAGCTGTTTTTT.

This clonotype was counted many times. The genes are TRBV5-1 and TRBJ2-2; D uncertain. The CDR3 consists of 15 residues. Trimming took off 0 bases at V and 0 bases at J, with 6 bases between the two ends. CDR1 and CDR2 from the germline V gene are SGHRS and YFSETQ. Written as DNA, the CDR3 is TGCGCCAGCAGCTTGGACACCTCGAACACCGGGGAGCTGTTTTTT. Translating it yields CASSLDTSNTGELFF.